One sample yielded the 4 T cell receptor beta chains listed below, sequenced in a study of blood T cell repertoires in COVID-19. Sequenced by immunoSEQ multiplex PCR; TCRdb stores in-frame clones only, minus some. The data show 350,000 to 450,000 clones, approximately 92% seen once. The sequenced sample was PBMCs or T cells enriched from blood (not recorded which). The receptor source for this set is a man in his thirties or forties who had recovered from COVID-19.

This clone has only one observation. The chain joins TRBV28 to TRBJ1-2, with a possible D match to TRBD1 (6 bases). V was pared by 6 bases and J by 7 bases, with 18 bases between. Germline-derived CDR1 and CDR2 are MDHEN and SYDVKM. The CDR3 contains 14 residues. CDR3 loop: CASSPSARTAGYTF. In nucleotides, the CDR3 is TGTGCCAGCAGCCCTTCCGCTCGGACAGCTGGCTACACCTTC.

This clone was recorded many times. V gene TRBV9 combines with J gene TRBJ1-6; D uncertain. The germline CDR1 and CDR2 sequences are SGDLS and YYNGEE. The length of the CDR3 is 12 residues. The V gene lost 4 bases and the J gene lost 9 bases, with 8 bases spanning the gap. CDR3 bases: TGTGCCAGCAGCCAGGCCACTTCACCCCTCCACTTT. Translation gives CASSQATSPLHF.

A few counts support this clone. As DNA, the CDR3 is TGTGCCAGCACCCAGGGACTGAGCTACGAGCAGTACTTC. It specifies CASTQGLSYEQYF. J is TRBJ2-7 and V is TRBV11-2, with a weak D call TRBD2 (6 bases). The CDR3 runs 13 residues. CDR1 is SGHAT and CDR2 is FQNNGV in the germline V gene. V was shortened by 7 bases and J by 3 bases, with 13 bases between the two germline ends.

CDR3 DNA sequence: TGTGCCAGCAGTAACCCCCAGGGGAGCACAGATACGCAGTATTTT. Its protein product is CASSNPQGSTDTQYF. The chain has TRBV6-5 and TRBJ2-3; the D gene is possibly TRBD1 (6 bases). The CDR3 runs 15 residues. V shed 5 bases and J shed 0 bases, with 12 bases lying between them. Germline V gives CDR1 MNHEY, CDR2 SVGAGI.